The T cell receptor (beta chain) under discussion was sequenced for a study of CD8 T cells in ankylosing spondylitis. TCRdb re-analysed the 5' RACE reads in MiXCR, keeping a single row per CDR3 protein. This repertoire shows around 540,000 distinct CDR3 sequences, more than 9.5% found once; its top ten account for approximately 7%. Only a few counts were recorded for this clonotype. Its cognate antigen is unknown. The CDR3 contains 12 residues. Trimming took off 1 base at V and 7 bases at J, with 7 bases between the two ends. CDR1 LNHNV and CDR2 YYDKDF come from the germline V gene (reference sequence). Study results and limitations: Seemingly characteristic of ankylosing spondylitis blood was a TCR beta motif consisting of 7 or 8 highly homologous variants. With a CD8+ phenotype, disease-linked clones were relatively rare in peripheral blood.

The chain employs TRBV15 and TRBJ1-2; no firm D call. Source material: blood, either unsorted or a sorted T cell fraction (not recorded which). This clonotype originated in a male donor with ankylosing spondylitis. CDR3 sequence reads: CATSRGPVGYTF. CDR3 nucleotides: TGTGCCACCAGCAGAGGACCGGTTGGCTACACCTTC.